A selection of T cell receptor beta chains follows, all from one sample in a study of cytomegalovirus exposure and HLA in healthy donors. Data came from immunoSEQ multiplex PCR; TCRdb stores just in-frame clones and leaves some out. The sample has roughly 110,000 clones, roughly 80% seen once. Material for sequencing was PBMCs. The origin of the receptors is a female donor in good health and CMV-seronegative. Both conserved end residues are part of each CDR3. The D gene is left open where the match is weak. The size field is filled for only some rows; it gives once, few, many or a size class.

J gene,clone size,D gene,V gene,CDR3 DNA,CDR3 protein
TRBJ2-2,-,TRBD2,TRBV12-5,TGTGCTAGTGGTCTCCCTCGACTAGCGGGGGGGAACACCGGGGAGCTGTTTTTT,CASGLPRLAGGNTGELFF
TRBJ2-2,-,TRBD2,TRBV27,TGTGCCAGCAGACTAGCGGGGGGGCGATGGACCGGGGAGCTGTTTTTT,CASRLAGGRWTGELFF
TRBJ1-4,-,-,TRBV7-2,TGTGCCAGCAGCTTAGGTCCCTATCATCTGTTTTTT,CASSLGPYHLFF
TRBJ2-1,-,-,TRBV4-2,TGTGCCAGCAGCCAAGAACAGCGGGCGGACAATGAGCAGTTCTTC,CASSQEQRADNEQFF
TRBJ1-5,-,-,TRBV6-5,TGTGCCAGCAGACCCAGTAGCAATCAGCCCCAGCATTTT,CASRPSSNQPQHF
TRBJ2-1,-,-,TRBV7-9,TGTGCCAGCTATTCCTCGGGGGGCCCCAATGAGCAGTTCTTC,CASYSSGGPNEQFF
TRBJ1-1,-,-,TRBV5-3,TGTGCCAGAAGCAGGAAACAGGGCACTGAAGCTTTCTTT,CARSRKQGTEAFF
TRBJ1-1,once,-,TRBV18,TGTGCCAGCTCAAAGGGAGGATCGGAAGCTTTCTTT,CASSKGGSEAFF
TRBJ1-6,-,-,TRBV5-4,TGTGCCAGCAGCCAGAGGGACTATAATTCACCCCTCCACTTT,CASSQRDYNSPLHF
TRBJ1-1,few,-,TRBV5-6,TGTGCCAGCAGCTTGGACGGGGTCAACACTGAAGCTTTCTTT,CASSLDGVNTEAFF
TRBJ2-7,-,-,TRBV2,TGTGCCAGCAGTGAAGCGGGAGTCAGCTACGAGCAGTACTTC,CASSEAGVSYEQYF
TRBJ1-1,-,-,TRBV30,TGTGCCTGGACTGGGAGCACTGAAGCTTTCTTT,CAWTGSTEAFF
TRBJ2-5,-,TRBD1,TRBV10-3,TGTGCCATGGGACAGGGGGGTCAAGAGACCCAGTACTTC,CAMGQGGQETQYF
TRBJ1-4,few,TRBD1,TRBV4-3,TGCGCCAGCAGCCAAGGTTGGACAGGGCCGGGTGAAAAACTGTTTTTT,CASSQGWTGPGEKLFF
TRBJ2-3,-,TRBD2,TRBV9,TGTGCCAGCAGCGTTAGCGGGGGAGGCACAGATACGCAGTATTTT,CASSVSGGGTDTQYF
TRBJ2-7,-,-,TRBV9,TGTGCCAGCAGCCCGGGGGTGGAATCCTACGAGCAGTACTTC,CASSPGVESYEQYF
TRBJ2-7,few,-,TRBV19,TGTGCCAGTAGACAGGGTGGTCAGAACGAGCAGTACTTC,CASRQGGQNEQYF
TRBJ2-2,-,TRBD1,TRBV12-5,TGTGCTAGTGGCCCCGGGGCAGGGGGTACCGGGGAGCTGTTTTTT,CASGPGAGGTGELFF
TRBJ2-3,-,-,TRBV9,TGTGCCAGCAGCGGAGGGGGGACGGGGGGTTCAGGGGATACGCAGTATTTT,CASSGGGTGGSGDTQYF
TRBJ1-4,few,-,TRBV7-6,TGTGCCAGCAGCCCCCGGACTGCAGGCGAGGAAAAACTGTTTTTT,CASSPRTAGEEKLFF
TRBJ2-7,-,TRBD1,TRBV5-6,TGTGCCAGCTCCTCGGCGGGGACAGGGGATGGCGAGCAGTACTTC,CASSSAGTGDGEQYF
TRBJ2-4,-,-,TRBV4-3,TGCGCCAGCAGCCAGGAATGGACAGTAACCAAAAACATTCAGTACTTC,CASSQEWTVTKNIQYF